The 6 T cell receptor beta chains below all came from one sample that was sequenced in a study of post-analysis software for immune sequencing data. Study findings and constraints: Comparison of patients with controls showed roughly five TRBV segments more frequent in patients, TRBV5-6, TRBV5-1 and TRBV20-1 among them.

Their specific antigens are unknown. Unique molecular identifiers were carried by the TCR beta cDNA libraries. TCRdb used MiXCR to reprocess the PCR reads, holding one entry per CDR3 protein. The sample has roughly 870,000 distinct CDR3 sequences; approximately 53% are singletons. Material for sequencing was blood. The origin of the receptors is a girl aged 5 to 17 with multiple sclerosis.

This clonotype has only a few counts. The chain joins TRBV5-1 to TRBJ2-1; TRBD2 aligns across 9 bases. The CDR3 totals 14 residues. Germline V gives CDR1 SGHRS, CDR2 YFSETQ. The V and J ends lost 0 bases and 6 bases, in that order; junction bases with no gene match: 1. DNA of the CDR3: TGCGCCAGCAGCTTGGAGCGGGAGGTCAATGAGCAGTTCTTC. It translates to CASSLEREVNEQFF.

This sequence joins TRBV29-1 and TRBJ2-3; D possibly corresponds to TRBD2 (6 bases). The CDR3 loop spans 13 amino acids. From germline, CDR1 is SQVTM and CDR2 ANQGSEA. Trimming removed 4 bases from V and 4 bases from J, with 12 bases in between. The DNA of the CDR3 is TGCAGCGTTGGTCCGGGAGACCCAGATACGCAGTATTTT. Translating it yields CSVGPGDPDTQYF.

As regards this clonotype: Germline is not matched at one junction end, which may reflect a read error. The V call is TRBV5-1, the J call TRBJ2-5; D might be TRBD2 (6 bases). Per the germline V gene, CDR1 is SGHRS and CDR2 is YFSETQ. The CDR3 consists of 14 residues. As DNA, the CDR3 is TGCGCCGGCAGCTTGATTCCGGGGAGGGAGACCCAGTACTTC. Its translation is CAGSLIPGRETQYF.

The rearrangement uses TRBV7-9 and TRBJ1-2, with D possibly TRBD1 on 5 matching bases. The CDR3 totals 13 residues. The ends were cut back, 0 bases at V and 5 bases at J, with 7 bases in the middle. The germline V gene has CDR1 SEHNR and CDR2 FQNEAQ (reference sequence). The DNA of the CDR3 is TGTGCCAGCAGCTTAGCCGGGGCGTATGGCTACACCTTC. It encodes CASSLAGAYGYTF.

Points on this clonotype: An end of the junction differs from the germline gene, which may be a read error. V gene TRBV14 combines with J gene TRBJ2-5; 13 positions agree with TRBD2. The CDR3 is 17 residues long. Per germline, CDR1 SGHDN and CDR2 FVKESK. CDR3 sequence: CASSQGGLAGIQETQYF. DNA of the CDR3: TGTGCCAGCAGTCAAGGGGGACTAGCGGGGATCCAAGAGACCCAGTACTTC.

This clonotype has just one count. CDR3 protein: CASTFDRAFYEQYF. The CDR3 DNA follows: TGTGCCAGCACGTTCGACAGGGCTTTCTACGAGCAGTACTTC. The chain combines TRBV6-6 with TRBJ2-7; 7 positions agree with TRBD1. The J segment lost 3 bases and the V segment lost 7 bases, leaving 9 bases of the junction unmatched. Germline V gives CDR1 MNHNY, CDR2 SVGAGI (reference sequence). CDR3 length: 14 amino acids.